These 28 T cell receptor beta chains originate from one sample sequenced in a study of response to subunit inactivated influenza vaccine. TCRdb fed the RT-PCR reads into MiXCR, producing one record per CDR3 protein. The table lists 650,000 to 850,000 distinct CDR3 sequences, 14% of them singletons. The sequenced sample was PBMCs from blood, obtained roughly 15 days before vaccination. The receptors were gathered from a man in his forties or fifties who received an inactivated influenza vaccine.

This chain uses TRBV20-1 with TRBJ1-5, with D unresolved. The CDR3 runs to 14 residues. The ends were cut back, 5 bases at V and 3 bases at J, with 14 bases in the middle. Germline V CDR1 and CDR2: DFQATT, SNEGSKA (reference sequence). The DNA of the CDR3 is TGCAGTGCTCCCCCCTTGTCAGACAATCAGCCCCAGCATTTT. Translation: CSAPPLSDNQPQHF.

This clonotype was seen many times. DNA of the CDR3: TGTGCCAGCAGTTATGACCTGGCGACTAGCGGGGCTCCCCAGGCGGATACGCAGTATTTT. As protein: CASSYDLATSGAPQADTQYF. The V call is TRBV6-2 or TRBV6-3, the J call TRBJ2-3, with TRBD2 matching over 11 bases. Germline V gives CDR1 MNHEY, CDR2 SVGEGT. This CDR3 region has 20 residues. Trimming took 3 bases from V and 6 from J; bases not matched to a gene: 20.

The rearrangement uses TRBV4-2 and TRBJ2-7; a possible D gene is TRBD2 (6 bases). The CDR3 runs to 17 residues. CDR1 and CDR2 (germline): LGHNA, YNFKEQ. The V end was cut by 1 base, the J end by 0 bases, with 16 bases between. The CDR3 region has the DNA TGTGCCAGCAGCCAAGTTGTGGGGACTGCTAACTCCTACGAGCAGTACTTC. Amino acid sequence: CASSQVVGTANSYEQYF.

The table lists this clonotype with a few counts. One end of the junction is discordant with germline, which a read error may explain. The chain is built from TRBV12-3 or TRBV12-4 and TRBJ1-3; a possible D gene is TRBD1 (5 bases). The CDR3 contains 15 residues. CDR3 sequence reads: CASSLGELRGNTIYF. The DNA for the CDR3 is TGTGCCAGCAGCTTAGGGGAGTTGAGGGGAAACACCATATATTTT.

J is TRBJ2-7 and V is TRBV11-2; D gene uncertain. The V gene's germline CDR1 is SGHAT and CDR2 FQNNGV. This CDR3 has 15 amino acids. V lost 2 bases, J lost 2 bases, and 13 bases lay in between. The CDR3 nucleotides are TGTGCCAGCAGCTTAAACCGGCAGTCCACCTACGAGCAGTACTTC. Amino acid sequence: CASSLNRQSTYEQYF.

This clonotype has just a few counts. The V call is TRBV11-2, the J call TRBJ2-1; possibly TRBD1 for D (6 bases). The CDR3 covers 17 residues. Trimming took off 3 bases at V and 0 bases at J, with 15 bases between the two ends. Per the germline V gene, CDR1 is SGHAT and CDR2 is FQNNGV. CDR3 loop: CASSLGVGASSYNEQFF. The CDR3 nucleotides read TGTGCCAGCAGCTTGGGGGTGGGGGCTAGCTCCTACAATGAGCAGTTCTTC. Full variable domain (rest looked up from reference TRBV11-2 and TRBJ2-1): EAGVAQSPRYKIIEKRQSVAFWCNPISGHATLYWYQQILGQGPKLLIQFQNNGVVDDSQLPKDRFSAERLKGVDSTLKIQPAKLEDSAVYLCASSLGVGASSYNEQFFGPGTRLTVL.

The V call is TRBV11-1, the J call TRBJ2-2; 11 bases map to TRBD2. The CDR3 is 17 residues long. Trimming took 5 bases from V and 1 from J; bases not matched to a gene: 6. The germline V gene encodes CDR1 SGHAT and CDR2 FQDESV (reference sequence). The CDR3 DNA reads as TGTGCCAGCAGCCTCGGGACTAGCGGAAAGAACACCGGGGAGCTGTTTTTT. This translates into CASSLGTSGKNTGELFF. Looking up the rest from reference TRBV11-1 and TRBJ2-2 gives the full variable domain: EAEVAQSPRYKITEKSQAVAFWCDPISGHATLYWYRQILGQGPELLVQFQDESVVDDSQLPKDRFSAERLKGVDSTLKIQPAELGDSAMYLCASSLGTSGKNTGELFFGEGSRLTVL.

This clonotype was counted between two and nine times. V is TRBV28 and J is TRBJ2-3; 7 bases are a match to TRBD2. The V and J ends lost 11 bases and 5 bases, in that order; junction bases with no gene match: 10. Germline V CDR1 and CDR2: MDHEN, SYDVKM. This CDR3 is built from 13 residues. This CDR3 reads CASAGDGIDTQYF. CDR3 bases: TGTGCCTCGGCGGGAGACGGAATAGATACGCAGTATTTT.

V usage is TRBV12-3 or TRBV12-4 and J usage is TRBJ1-2; 9 bases are shared with TRBD1. CDR3 size: 14 residues. V gave up 6 bases and J gave up 13 bases; unmatched junction bases: 15. This CDR3 reads CASSITGTGQQGTF. DNA for the CDR3: TGTGCCAGCAGCATCACCGGGACAGGGCAACAGGGCACCTTC.

This clonotype was picked up a small number of times. V is TRBV7-9 and J is TRBJ2-1; 9 positions agree with TRBD1. Trimming at V came to 5 bases and at J to 8 bases, leaving 7 bases not matched to a gene. The CDR3 totals 14 residues. Germline V gene data show CDR1 as SEHNR and CDR2 as FQNEAQ (reference sequence). CDR3 protein: CASSQDRGYDEQFF. The CDR3 DNA sequence: TGTGCCAGCAGCCAAGACAGGGGGTACGATGAGCAGTTCTTC.

This clonotype appeared a few times. V usage is TRBV12-3 or TRBV12-4 and J usage is TRBJ1-2; 7 bases map to TRBD1. The V gene end was trimmed by 2 bases and the J gene end by 2 bases; junction bases not matched to a gene: 5. The CDR3 is made up of 15 amino acids. The DNA for the CDR3 is TGTGCCAGCAGTTTAAGGGCGACAGGGAACTATGGCTACACCTTC. It codes for CASSLRATGNYGYTF.

The CDR3 loop is CSGFRDTQETQYF. The CDR3, as DNA: TGCAGCGGATTCCGGGACACCCAAGAGACCCAGTACTTC. The chain employs TRBV29-1 and TRBJ2-5; D is perhaps TRBD1 (6 bases). The germline V and J ends were trimmed by 7 bases and 1 base, with 13 bases remaining between them. Germline loops: CDR1 SQVTM, CDR2 ANQGSEA. This CDR3 comprises 13 residues.

The V call is TRBV5-1, the J call TRBJ2-5, with TRBD1 as a possible D gene (6 bases). Trimming shortened V by 0 bases and J by 4 bases, and 13 bases separated the two germline ends. Germline V gives CDR1 SGHRS, CDR2 YFSETQ. The CDR3 covers 15 residues. CDR3: CASSLASGRGETQYF. The CDR3 DNA reads as TGCGCCAGCAGCTTGGCCTCAGGCAGGGGAGAGACCCAGTACTTC.

This chain connects TRBV20-1 to TRBJ2-5, with 7 nucleotides matching TRBD2. The CDR3 has 12 amino acids. Trimming removed 3 bases from V and 9 bases from J; junction bases left unmatched: 7. Germline lookup yields CDR1 DFQATT and CDR2 SNEGSKA (reference sequence). This chain's CDR3 is CSARWGLSAQYF. In DNA, the CDR3 is TGCAGTGCTAGGTGGGGACTATCGGCCCAGTACTTC.

This rearrangement joins TRBV7-9 to TRBJ1-5; D is uncertain. With 1 base removed from V and 7 bases from J, the gap between germline ends came to 11 bases. Germline CDR1 SEHNR, CDR2 FQNEAQ (reference sequence). The CDR3 runs 14 residues. The CDR3 here is CASSLGGIKQPQHF. CDR3 sequence (DNA): TGTGCCAGCAGCTTAGGAGGGATCAAACAGCCCCAGCATTTT. The variable domain in full, completed from reference TRBV7-9 and TRBJ1-5, reads DTGVSQNPRHKITKRGQNVTFRCDPISEHNRLYWYRQTLGQGPEFLTYFQNEAQLEKSRLLSDRFSAERPKGSFSTLEIQRTEQGDSAMYLCASSLGGIKQPQHFGDGTRLSIL.

The CDR3 nucleotides read TGCGCCAGCAAGGGACAGGTCCACGAGACCCAGTACTTC. Protein product: CASKGQVHETQYF. This rearrangement joins TRBV5-1 to TRBJ2-5, with 8 nucleotides matching TRBD1. Germline V gene lookup returns CDR1 SGHRS and CDR2 YFSETQ. The CDR3 consists of 13 residues. Trimming cost V 6 bases and J 5 bases; bases outside gene matches: 6.

This clonotype was counted between two and nine times. This chain connects TRBV20-1 to TRBJ2-7; 7 bases are shared with TRBD1. The V gene's germline CDR1 is DFQATT and CDR2 SNEGSKA (reference sequence). With V trimmed by 0 bases and J by 4 bases, 9 bases remained unmatched. This CDR3 contains 15 residues. The CDR3 sequence is CSAREDRVRPYEQYF. The DNA for the CDR3 is TGCAGTGCTAGAGAAGACAGGGTCCGACCTTACGAGCAGTACTTC.

V is TRBV3-1 and J is TRBJ2-1, with D hard to call. Germline V gene data show CDR1 as LGHDT and CDR2 as YNNKEL (reference sequence). V lost 4 bases to trimming and J lost 9 bases, with 13 bases between them. The CDR3 loop spans 13 amino acids. The CDR3 loop reads CASSRYGRGEQFF. CDR3 coding DNA: TGTGCCAGCAGCCGTTACGGGCGAGGTGAGCAGTTCTTC.

This clonotype has ten or more counts. One end of the junction varies from germline; a read error may be responsible. The J gene is TRBJ1-1, the V gene TRBV3-1, with 8 bases lining up with TRBD1. CDR1 is LGHDT and CDR2 is YNNKEL in the germline V gene (reference sequence). The CDR3 runs 13 residues. The CDR3 region is CASSPTGDTEAFF. CDR3 nucleotide sequence: TGCGCCAGCAGCCCGACAGGGGATACTGAAGCTTTCTTT.

In its sample, this clonotype was seen a few times. The V and J genes are TRBV19 and TRBJ1-2; D call uncertain. The CDR3 is 15 residues long. Germline CDR1 reads LNHDA; CDR2 reads SQIVND (reference sequence). Trimming shortened V by 6 bases and J by 0 bases, and 14 bases separated the two germline ends. Here the CDR3 DNA reads TGTGCCAGTAGCCTTGGACTGCTAGCTAACTATGGCTACACCTTC. As protein: CASSLGLLANYGYTF. Using reference TRBV19 and TRBJ1-2 for the parts outside the CDR3, the full variable domain is DGGITQSPKYLFRKEGQNVTLSCEQNLNHDAMYWYRQDPGQGLRLIYYSQIVNDFQKGDIAEGYSVSREKKESFPLTVTSAQKNPTAFYLCASSLGLLANYGYTFGSGTRLTVV.

The chain employs TRBV20-1 and TRBJ2-5; no clear D gene. Germline loops: CDR1 DFQATT, CDR2 SNEGSKA (reference sequence). The CDR3 contains 14 residues. Trimming left V 2 bases short and J 2 bases short, with 12 bases between. This CDR3 is CSARRAGGQETQYF. In DNA form, the CDR3 reads TGCAGTGCTAGAAGGGCCGGCGGACAAGAGACCCAGTACTTC.

This chain joins TRBV6-2 or TRBV6-3 and TRBJ2-7, with a weak D call TRBD1 (5 bases). This CDR3 comprises 15 residues. V lost 7 bases and J lost 1, with 17 bases in between. Germline lookup yields CDR1 MNHEY and CDR2 SVGEGT. Written as DNA, the CDR3 is TGTGCCAGCACCGGACACCTTCTTTCTTCCTACGAGCAGTACTTC. This encodes CASTGHLLSSYEQYF.

This clonotype was seen more than once but under ten times. The chain recombines TRBV19 with TRBJ2-3, with D tentatively TRBD1 (7 bases). CDR1 is LNHDA, CDR2 SQIVND, per germline (reference sequence). The CDR3 extends over 17 amino acids. Between the trimmed V and J ends, which lost 3 bases and 4 bases, there was a span of 20 bases. The CDR3 region has the DNA TGTGCCAGTAGTATCTCGTACAGGGGAGGAGGATCAGATACGCAGTATTTT. As protein: CASSISYRGGGSDTQYF.

This clonotype was detected many times. The J gene is TRBJ2-3, the V gene TRBV30; 10 bases are shared with TRBD2. V was pared by 7 bases and J by 1 base, with 8 bases of the junction left unmatched. Looked up from germline, CDR1 is GTSNPN and CDR2 is SVGIG (reference sequence). The CDR3 is made up of 15 amino acids. The CDR3 region has the DNA TGTGCCTCAAAAAACGGACTAGCGGGCACAGATACGCAGTATTTT. The encoded protein is CASKNGLAGTDTQYF.

This clonotype was counted only a few times. V is TRBV6-1 and J is TRBJ1-5; 10 bases fit TRBD1. The V segment lost 6 bases and the J segment 4 bases; nucleotides outside the gene matches: 9. CDR1 is MNHNS, CDR2 SASEGT, per germline. The CDR3 is 16 residues long. CDR3 in amino acids: CASRKTGGPQNQPQHF. The CDR3 DNA reads as TGTGCCAGCAGAAAGACAGGGGGCCCTCAAAATCAGCCCCAGCATTTT.

Comments on this clonotype: A much bigger clone sits one base away, suggesting this may be a read error. This sequence joins TRBV20-1 and TRBJ2-7; D unresolved. The V gene's germline CDR1 is DFQATT and CDR2 SNEGSKA (reference sequence). The CDR3 sequence is 13 residues long. CDR3 sequence: CSAGDGSLGEQYF. The CDR3 DNA reads as TGCAGTGCTGGAGATGGATCCTTAGGCGAGCAGTACTTC.

This clonotype was seen a few times. The rearrangement joins TRBV7-8 to TRBJ2-7; 7 bases match TRBD1. After removal of 1 base from V and 2 bases from J, the junction contained 11 bases not matched to a gene. Germline lookup yields CDR1 SGHVS and CDR2 FQNEAQ. There are 17 residues in the CDR3. The CDR3 region has the DNA TGTGCCAGCAGCTTAGGGTTCGGGACAGCGTCGACCTACGAGCAGTACTTC. The encoded protein is CASSLGFGTASTYEQYF.

This clonotype occurred a few times. The rearrangement uses TRBV25-1 and TRBJ2-7; D unresolved. CDR1 is MGHDK and CDR2 is SYGVNS in the germline V gene. V lost 8 bases to trimming and J lost 5 bases, with 10 bases between them. CDR3 length: 11 residues. CDR3 sequence (DNA): TGTGCCAGCGAACTTTACCACGAGCAGTACTTC. Translated: CASELYHEQYF.